This entry lists 25 T cell receptor beta chains sequenced from one sample in a study of blood T cell repertoires in COVID-19. The repertoire was sequenced with immunoSEQ multiplex PCR; TCRdb's copy has only in-frame clones and lacks some. The sample contains hundreds of thousands of clones, about 88% of which appear only once. Sequencing was carried out using peripheral blood. The origin of the receptors is a woman aged 45-65 years with COVID-19, enrolled during active disease.

The chain recombines TRBV12-3 or TRBV12-4 with TRBJ2-7; D gene ambiguous. The CDR3 loop spans 13 amino acids. V was clipped by 5 bases and J by 3 bases, with 11 bases between them. CDR3 region: CASSLLVRYEQYF. The CDR3 DNA is TGTGCCAGCAGTCTCCTAGTCCGCTACGAGCAGTACTTC.

The sample holds a few counts of this clone. The chain links TRBV3-1 (or the pseudogene TRBV3-2) to TRBJ1-3, with D uncertain. Germline V gene sequence: CDR1 LGHDT, CDR2 YNNKEL (reference sequence). The CDR3 totals 12 residues. V gave up 1 base and J gave up 4 bases, with 2 bases separating them. CDR3 nucleotides: TGTGCCAGCAGCCAAGTAGGAAACACCATATATTTT. Amino acids: CASSQVGNTIYF.

This clone was observed a handful of times. The V and J genes are TRBV30 and TRBJ1-3; possibly TRBD1 for D (5 bases). The CDR3 has 12 residues. Germline V gene sequence: CDR1 GTSNPN, CDR2 SVGIG (reference sequence). Trimming left V 5 bases short and J 4 bases short, with 9 bases between. The CDR3 nucleotides read TGTGCCTGGGACAGTTGGGGAAACACCATATATTTT. Translation gives CAWDSWGNTIYF.

This sequence joins TRBV10-1 and TRBJ1-6; D perhaps matches TRBD1 (6 bases). The CDR3 length is 13 residues. The V gene lost 4 bases and the J gene lost 8 bases, with 9 bases spanning the gap. Germline CDR1 reads WNHNN; CDR2 reads SYGVQD (reference sequence). The CDR3: CASSANRDSPLHF. CDR3 bases: TGCGCCAGCAGTGCTAACAGGGATTCACCCCTCCACTTT.

The chain recombines TRBV19 with TRBJ1-1; possible D gene TRBD1, 5 bases. In germline, CDR1 is LNHDA, CDR2 SQIVND (reference sequence). Trimming left V 6 bases short and J 3 bases short, with 20 bases between. The CDR3 totals 16 residues. The CDR3 is CASRGWGSRKHTEAFF. CDR3 DNA sequence: TGTGCCAGTAGGGGGTGGGGCTCACGGAAACACACTGAAGCTTTCTTT.

The V and J genes are TRBV18 and TRBJ1-2, with 8 bases aligning to TRBD1. CDR1 and CDR2 from the germline V gene are KGHSH and LQKENI. V lost 4 bases to trimming and J lost 4 bases; unmatched junction nucleotides: 5. The CDR3 runs 14 residues. The CDR3 is CASSQQGESYGYTF. The DNA for the CDR3 is TGTGCCAGCTCACAACAGGGGGAGTCCTATGGCTACACCTTC.

V gene TRBV30 combines with J gene TRBJ2-7; 8 positions match TRBD1. This CDR3 is built from 13 residues. Germline V gives CDR1 GTSNPN, CDR2 SVGIG (reference sequence). The ends lost 4 bases at V and 3 bases at J; junction bases unmatched: 5. For the CDR3, the DNA is TGTGCCTGGACCTATGACAGGGGCTACGAGCAGTACTTC. It is translated as CAWTYDRGYEQYF.

V is TRBV3-1 (or the pseudogene TRBV3-2) and J is TRBJ2-5, with D possibly TRBD1 on 6 matching bases. The ends were cut back, 3 bases at V and 7 bases at J, with 12 bases in the middle. The CDR3 spans 13 residues. CDR1 and CDR2 (germline): LGHDT, YNNKEL (reference sequence). CDR3 residues: CASSHPQGSTQYF. Here the CDR3 DNA reads TGTGCCAGCAGCCACCCACAGGGTTCGACCCAGTACTTC.

The chain joins TRBV9 to TRBJ2-1, with 9 bases that match TRBD1. The germline V gene encodes CDR1 SGDLS and CDR2 YYNGEE. With 3 bases clipped from V and 2 bases from J, the junction kept 3 bases outside the gene matches. This CDR3 is built from 15 residues. The chain's CDR3 is CASSEGQGPYNEQFF. CDR3 DNA: TGTGCCAGCAGCGAGGGACAGGGCCCCTACAATGAGCAGTTCTTC.

This chain joins TRBV6-5 and TRBJ2-7; 7 bases line up with TRBD1. J was trimmed by 2 bases and V by 0 bases; bases with no gene match: 7. Germline assignment: CDR1 MNHEY and CDR2 SVGAGI. This CDR3 contains 16 residues. CDR3 protein: CASSYSSGTAPYEQYF. The CDR3 DNA sequence: TGTGCCAGCAGTTACTCTTCCGGGACAGCACCCTACGAGCAGTACTTC.

The chain couples TRBV28 to TRBJ1-2; TRBD1 agrees at 10 bases. With 5 bases clipped from V and 4 bases from J, the junction kept 10 bases outside the gene matches. Germline CDR1 reads MDHEN; CDR2 reads SYDVKM. The CDR3 consists of 16 residues. CDR3 coding DNA: TGTGCCAGCAGTACCTTGAAGGGACAGGGGTCCTATGGCTACACCTTC. Protein sequence: CASSTLKGQGSYGYTF.

Notes on this clone: Other DNA sequences in the sample encode the same CDR3. This chain connects TRBV20-1 to TRBJ2-7; D is unclear. The CDR3 sequence is 11 residues long. Trimming removed 2 bases at V and 3 bases at J, with 5 bases between. CDR1 and CDR2 from the germline V gene are DFQATT and SNEGSKA (reference sequence). Here the CDR3 reads CSARSSYEQYF. The DNA for the CDR3 is TGCAGTGCTAGATCCAGCTACGAGCAGTACTTC.

The chain couples TRBV12-3 or TRBV12-4 to TRBJ1-6; possible D gene TRBD1, 5 bases. The CDR3 length is 13 residues. V was pared by 0 bases and J by 10 bases, with 7 bases between. The CDR3 protein is CASSLAGGSPLHF. CDR3 in DNA: TGTGCCAGCAGTTTAGCCGGGGGGTCACCCCTCCACTTT.

V gene TRBV2 combines with J gene TRBJ2-3; D may be TRBD2 (6 bases). This CDR3 is built from 14 residues. The ends were cut back, 8 bases at V and 3 bases at J, with 15 bases in the middle. From germline, CDR1 is SNHLY and CDR2 FYNNEI. This CDR3 reads CASRGVEGTDTQYF. CDR3 DNA sequence: TGTGCCAGCCGAGGGGTGGAGGGGACAGATACGCAGTATTTT.

The V gene is TRBV6-5, the J gene TRBJ2-7; D gene ambiguous. Per the germline V gene, CDR1 is MNHEY and CDR2 is SVGAGI. The V end was cut by 11 bases, the J end by 4 bases, with 12 bases between. This CDR3 region has 11 residues. The CDR3 loop reads CAAKLFYEQYF. DNA for the CDR3: TGTGCCGCCAAACTTTTTTACGAGCAGTACTTC.

This rearrangement joins TRBV6-5 to TRBJ1-1; TRBD1 agrees at 7 bases. Per germline, CDR1 MNHEY and CDR2 SVGAGI. The trim removed 5 bases at V and 1 base at J, leaving 7 bases unmatched. The CDR3 loop spans 15 amino acids. CDR3 sequence reads: CASSPQTGRNTEAFF. CDR3 nucleotides: TGTGCCAGCAGTCCTCAGACAGGGCGGAACACTGAAGCTTTCTTT.

This clone appeared a single time. The same CDR3 also results from other DNA sequences found in this sample. This chain links TRBV12-3 or TRBV12-4 with TRBJ2-7; D unresolved. Trimming stripped 3 bases from V and 2 bases from J, with 8 bases between. There are 13 residues in the CDR3. The CDR3 DNA reads as TGTGCCAGCAGTTTTGGCACGACCTACGAGCAGTACTTC. This encodes CASSFGTTYEQYF.

The CDR3 nucleotides are TGTGCCACCAGCTGGGGGGGGATCAATCAGCCCCAGCATTTT. This encodes CATSWGGINQPQHF. The chain combines TRBV15 with TRBJ1-5, with D possibly TRBD1 on 5 matching bases. Per germline, CDR1 LNHNV and CDR2 YYDKDF (reference sequence). The CDR3 sequence is 14 residues long. The V end was cut by 5 bases, the J end by 3 bases, with 11 bases between.

The chain is built from TRBV6-5 and TRBJ1-2; TRBD1 might be the D (6 bases). Germline V CDR1 and CDR2: MNHEY, SVGAGI. The CDR3 is 14 amino acids. Trimming shortened V by 6 bases and J by 0 bases, and 11 bases separated the two germline ends. CDR3 loop: CASRLRGTNYGYTF. The CDR3, as DNA: TGTGCCAGCAGGCTGAGGGGGACTAACTATGGCTACACCTTC.

The CDR3 DNA is TGTGCCAGCAGTTCAGGGGGGGATACGCAGTATTTT. It translates to CASSSGGDTQYF. V is TRBV2 and J is TRBJ2-3, with a tentative D call TRBD1 (7 bases). This CDR3 has 12 amino acids. Germline loops: CDR1 SNHLY, CDR2 FYNNEI. The germline V and J ends were trimmed by 5 bases and 6 bases, with 9 bases remaining between them. The full variable domain, rest sourced from reference TRBV2 and TRBJ2-3, is EPEVTQTPSHQVTQMGQEVILRCVPISNHLYFYWYRQILGQKVEFLVSFYNNEISEKSEIFDDQFSVERPDGSNFTLKIRSTKLEDSAMYFCASSSGGDTQYFGPGTRLTVL.

V usage is TRBV5-5 and J usage is TRBJ2-2, with 8 positions matching TRBD2. The CDR3 length is 16 residues. Looked up from germline, CDR1 is SGHKS and CDR2 is YYEKEE (reference sequence). V lost 3 bases, J lost 6 bases, and 10 bases stayed unmatched. DNA for the CDR3: TGTGCCAGCAGCTCCTTAGCGGGGAGTATCGCCGGGGAGCTGTTTTTT. Its translation is CASSSLAGSIAGELFF.

This clone came up once. This chain uses TRBV19 with TRBJ2-1; 9 nucleotides align to TRBD1. V lost 4 bases to trimming and J lost 10 bases; unmatched junction nucleotides: 8. CDR3 size: 14 residues. Per germline, CDR1 LNHDA and CDR2 SQIVND (reference sequence). The CDR3 nucleotides are TGTGCCAGTAGTAGCCGGGACAGGGTCGGGGAGCAGTTCTTC. Its translation: CASSSRDRVGEQFF.

The rearrangement links TRBV6-6 to TRBJ2-6; 7 nucleotides match TRBD1. The V and J ends lost 4 bases and 4 bases, in that order; junction bases with no gene match: 7. The length of the CDR3 is 16 residues. Per the germline V gene, CDR1 is MNHNY and CDR2 is SVGAGI (reference sequence). CDR3 nucleotide sequence: TGTGCCAGCAGTTCAAACAGGGGTTGGGGGGCCAACGTCCTGACTTTC. This gives the protein CASSSNRGWGANVLTF.

The CDR3 coding sequence is TGCGCCAGCAGCTTGGATACAGGGAATGTTTACACCTTC. This translates into CASSLDTGNVYTF. The chain links TRBV5-1 to TRBJ1-2; possibly TRBD1 for D (6 bases). CDR1 and CDR2 from the germline V gene are SGHRS and YFSETQ. This CDR3 spans 13 amino acids. Trimming removed 0 bases at V and 11 bases at J, with 14 bases between.

The table lists this clone with a count of one. The J gene is TRBJ2-2, the V gene TRBV9; 7 positions match TRBD1. Trimming at V came to 2 bases and at J to 7 bases, leaving 14 bases not matched to a gene. From germline, CDR1 is SGDLS and CDR2 YYNGEE. The CDR3 sequence is 17 residues long. CDR3 in amino acids: CASSVQLQGRNRGELFF. In DNA, the CDR3 is TGTGCCAGCAGCGTCCAACTACAGGGGCGTAACCGCGGGGAGCTGTTTTTT.